This T cell receptor (beta chain) was profiled in a study of OX40 agonist ivuxolimab in advanced cancers. Study-wide background: Hepatocellular carcinoma, melanoma, renal cell or head and neck cancer occurred in dose-escalation patients.

Any history of autoimmune disease or systemic immunosuppression disqualified patients. V shed 5 bases and J shed 6 bases, with 16 bases lying between them. CDR1 and CDR2 from the germline V gene are LNHDA and SQIVND (reference sequence). There are 15 residues in the CDR3. Study findings and constraints: Also present in some nonresponders was a low level of normalized T-cell clonal expansion.

Details on this clone: Antigen unknown. Other DNA sequences of this sample code for an identical CDR3.

Sequencing was performed with immunoSEQ multiplex PCR; in TCRdb, only in-frame clones are kept and a portion is missing. The data contain 46,000 or so clones, approximately 86% of them singletons. The origin of this receptor is an adult with an advanced solid tumor such as melanoma, head and neck, liver or kidney cancer. The sequencing here drew on CD4+ or CD8+ T cells sorted from blood, taken in a trial of the OX40 agonist ivuxolimab. The V and J genes are TRBV19 and TRBJ1-4; weak D call: TRBD1 (6 bases). The CDR3 region is CASSPTGSIYEKLFF. Written as DNA, the CDR3 is TGTGCCAGTAGTCCTACAGGGTCGATTTATGAAAAACTGTTTTTT.